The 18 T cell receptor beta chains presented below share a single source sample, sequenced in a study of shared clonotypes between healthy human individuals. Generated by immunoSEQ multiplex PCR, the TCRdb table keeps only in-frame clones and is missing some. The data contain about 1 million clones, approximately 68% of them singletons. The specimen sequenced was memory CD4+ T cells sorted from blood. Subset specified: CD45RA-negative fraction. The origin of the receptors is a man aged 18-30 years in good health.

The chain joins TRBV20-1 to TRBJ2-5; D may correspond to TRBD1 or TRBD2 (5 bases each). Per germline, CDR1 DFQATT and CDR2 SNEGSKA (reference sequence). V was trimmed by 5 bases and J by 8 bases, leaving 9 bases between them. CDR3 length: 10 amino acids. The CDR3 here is CSAWDLTQYF. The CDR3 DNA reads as TGCAGTGCTTGGGACCTAACCCAGTACTTC.

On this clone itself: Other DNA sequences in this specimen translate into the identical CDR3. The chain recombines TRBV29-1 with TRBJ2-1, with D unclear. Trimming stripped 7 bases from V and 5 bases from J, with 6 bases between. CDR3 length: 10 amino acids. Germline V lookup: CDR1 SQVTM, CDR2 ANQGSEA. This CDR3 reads CSAQNNEQFF. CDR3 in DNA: TGCAGCGCACAAAACAATGAGCAGTTCTTC.

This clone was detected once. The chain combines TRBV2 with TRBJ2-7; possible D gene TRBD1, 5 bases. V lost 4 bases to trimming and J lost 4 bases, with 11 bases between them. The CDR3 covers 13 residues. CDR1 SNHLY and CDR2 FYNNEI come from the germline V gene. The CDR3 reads CASSVNTGYEQYF. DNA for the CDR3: TGTGCCAGCAGTGTCAATACAGGATACGAGCAGTACTTC.

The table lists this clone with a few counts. This CDR3 is CASSQDFAQGAPTDTQYF. CDR3 sequence (DNA): TGCGCCAGCAGCCAAGATTTCGCACAGGGGGCGCCGACAGATACGCAGTATTTT. The rearrangement uses TRBV4-1 and TRBJ2-3, with 9 bases fitting TRBD1. CDR1 is MGHRA, CDR2 YSYEKL, per germline. The junction had 10 bases not matched to a gene; V was cut back by 0 bases and J by 3 bases. The CDR3 contains 18 residues.

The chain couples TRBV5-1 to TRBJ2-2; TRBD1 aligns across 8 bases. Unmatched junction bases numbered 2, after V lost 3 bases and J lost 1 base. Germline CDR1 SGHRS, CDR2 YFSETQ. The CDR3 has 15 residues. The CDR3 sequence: CASSSGQGNTGELFF. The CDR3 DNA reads TGCGCCAGCAGCTCTGGACAGGGGAACACCGGGGAGCTGTTTTTT.

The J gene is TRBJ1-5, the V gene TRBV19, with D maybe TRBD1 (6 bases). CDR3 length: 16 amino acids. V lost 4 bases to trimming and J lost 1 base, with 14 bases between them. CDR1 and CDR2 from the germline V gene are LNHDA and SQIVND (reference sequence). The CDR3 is CASSRPRGQSNQPQHF. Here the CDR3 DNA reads TGTGCCAGTAGTAGACCTCGGGGGCAAAGCAATCAGCCCCAGCATTTT. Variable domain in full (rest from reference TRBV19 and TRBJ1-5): DGGITQSPKYLFRKEGQNVTLSCEQNLNHDAMYWYRQDPGQGLRLIYYSQIVNDFQKGDIAEGYSVSREKKESFPLTVTSAQKNPTAFYLCASSRPRGQSNQPQHFGDGTRLSIL.

CDR3 amino acids: CASSSRVEQFF. As DNA, the CDR3 is TGTGCCAGCAGCTCCCGAGTTGAGCAGTTCTTC. The V gene is TRBV11-2, the J gene TRBJ2-1; no clear D. V shed 4 bases and J shed 9 bases, with 7 bases lying between them. The CDR3 length is 11 residues. The germline V gene encodes CDR1 SGHAT and CDR2 FQNNGV.

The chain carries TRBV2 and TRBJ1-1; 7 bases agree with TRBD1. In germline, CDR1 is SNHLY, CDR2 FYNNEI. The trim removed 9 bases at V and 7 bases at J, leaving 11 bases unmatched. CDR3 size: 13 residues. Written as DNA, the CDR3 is TGTGCCAGTACAAACGACAGGGTTCGTGAAGCTTTCTTT. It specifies CASTNDRVREAFF.

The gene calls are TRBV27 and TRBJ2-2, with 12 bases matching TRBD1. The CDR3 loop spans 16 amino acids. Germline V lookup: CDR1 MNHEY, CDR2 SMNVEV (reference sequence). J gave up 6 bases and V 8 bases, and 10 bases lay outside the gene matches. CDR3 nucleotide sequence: TGTGCCAGCCGAAGCCCGGGACAGGGGGCATCCGGGGAGCTGTTTTTT. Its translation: CASRSPGQGASGELFF.

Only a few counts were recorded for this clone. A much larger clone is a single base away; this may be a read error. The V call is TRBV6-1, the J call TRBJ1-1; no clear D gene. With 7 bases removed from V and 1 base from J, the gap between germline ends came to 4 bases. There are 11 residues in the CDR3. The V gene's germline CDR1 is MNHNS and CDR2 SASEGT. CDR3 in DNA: TGTGCCAGCATGGGGAACACTGAAGCTTTCTTT. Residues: CASMGNTEAFF.

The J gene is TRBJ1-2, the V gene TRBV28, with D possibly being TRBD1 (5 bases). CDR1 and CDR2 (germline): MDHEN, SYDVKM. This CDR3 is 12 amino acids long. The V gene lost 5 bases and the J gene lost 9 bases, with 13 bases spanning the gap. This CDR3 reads CASSLRQGSYTF. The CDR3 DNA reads TGTGCCAGCAGTCTACGGCAGGGAAGCTACACCTTC.

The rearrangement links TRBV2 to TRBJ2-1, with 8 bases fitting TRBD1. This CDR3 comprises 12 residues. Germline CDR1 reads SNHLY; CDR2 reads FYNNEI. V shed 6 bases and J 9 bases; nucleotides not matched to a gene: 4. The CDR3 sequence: CASSGDRGEQFF. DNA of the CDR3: TGTGCCAGCAGCGGAGACAGGGGTGAGCAGTTCTTC.

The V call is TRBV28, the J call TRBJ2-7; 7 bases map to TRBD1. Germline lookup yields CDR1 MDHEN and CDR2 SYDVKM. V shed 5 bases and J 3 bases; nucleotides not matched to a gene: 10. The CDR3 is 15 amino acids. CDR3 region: CASSAMGTDYYEQYF. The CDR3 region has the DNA TGTGCCAGCAGTGCAATGGGGACAGACTACTACGAGCAGTACTTC.

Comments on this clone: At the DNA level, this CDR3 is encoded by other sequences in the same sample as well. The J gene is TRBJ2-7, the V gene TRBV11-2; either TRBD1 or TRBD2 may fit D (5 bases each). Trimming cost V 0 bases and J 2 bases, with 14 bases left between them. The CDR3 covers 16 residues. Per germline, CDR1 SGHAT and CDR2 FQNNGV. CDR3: CASSLDSGQGTYEQYF. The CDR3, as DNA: TGTGCCAGCAGCTTAGATTCGGGGCAGGGAACCTACGAGCAGTACTTC.

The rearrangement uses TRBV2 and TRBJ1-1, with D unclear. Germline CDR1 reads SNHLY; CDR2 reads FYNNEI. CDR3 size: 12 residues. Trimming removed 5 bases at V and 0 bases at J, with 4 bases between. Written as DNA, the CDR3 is TGTGCCAGCAGTTGGATGAACACTGAAGCTTTCTTT. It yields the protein CASSWMNTEAFF. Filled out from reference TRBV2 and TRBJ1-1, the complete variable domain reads EPEVTQTPSHQVTQMGQEVILRCVPISNHLYFYWYRQILGQKVEFLVSFYNNEISEKSEIFDDQFSVERPDGSNFTLKIRSTKLEDSAMYFCASSWMNTEAFFGQGTRLTVV.

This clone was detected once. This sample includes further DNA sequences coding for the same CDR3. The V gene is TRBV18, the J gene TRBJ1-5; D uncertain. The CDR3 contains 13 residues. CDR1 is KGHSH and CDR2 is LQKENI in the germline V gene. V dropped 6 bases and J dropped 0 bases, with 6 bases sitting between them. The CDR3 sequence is CASSLDSNQPQHF. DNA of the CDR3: TGTGCCAGCTCCTTAGATAGCAATCAGCCCCAGCATTTT.

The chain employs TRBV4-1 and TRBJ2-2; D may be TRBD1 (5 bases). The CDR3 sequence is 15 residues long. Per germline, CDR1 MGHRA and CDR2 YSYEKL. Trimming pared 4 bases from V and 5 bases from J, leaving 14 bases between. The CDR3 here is CASSLNTGTTGELFF. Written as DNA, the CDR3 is TGCGCCAGCAGCCTAAATACAGGCACAACCGGGGAGCTGTTTTTT.

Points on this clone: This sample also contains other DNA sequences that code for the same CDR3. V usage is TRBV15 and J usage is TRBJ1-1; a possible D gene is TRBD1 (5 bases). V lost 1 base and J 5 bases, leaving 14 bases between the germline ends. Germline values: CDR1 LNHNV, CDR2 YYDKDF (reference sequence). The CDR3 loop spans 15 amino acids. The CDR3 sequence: CATSRGTGERTEAFF. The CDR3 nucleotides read TGTGCCACCAGCAGAGGTACAGGCGAGAGGACTGAAGCTTTCTTT.